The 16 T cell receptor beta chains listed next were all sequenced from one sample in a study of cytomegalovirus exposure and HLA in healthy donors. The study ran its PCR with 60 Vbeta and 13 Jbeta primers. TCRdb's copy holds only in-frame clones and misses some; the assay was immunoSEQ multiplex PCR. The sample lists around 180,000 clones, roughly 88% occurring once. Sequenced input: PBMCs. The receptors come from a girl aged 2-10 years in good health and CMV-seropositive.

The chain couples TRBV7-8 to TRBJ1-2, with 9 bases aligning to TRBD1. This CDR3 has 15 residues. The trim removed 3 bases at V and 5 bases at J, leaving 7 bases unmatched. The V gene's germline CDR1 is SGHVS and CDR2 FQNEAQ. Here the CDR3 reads CASSLVTGGGYGYTF. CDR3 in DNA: TGTGCCAGCAGCTTGGTTACAGGGGGCGGTTATGGCTACACCTTC.

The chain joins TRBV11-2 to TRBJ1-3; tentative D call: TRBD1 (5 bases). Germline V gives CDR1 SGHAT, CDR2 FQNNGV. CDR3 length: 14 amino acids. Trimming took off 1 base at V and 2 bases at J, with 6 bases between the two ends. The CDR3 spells CASSLAGPGNTIYF. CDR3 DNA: TGTGCCAGCAGCTTAGCAGGGCCTGGAAACACCATATATTTT.

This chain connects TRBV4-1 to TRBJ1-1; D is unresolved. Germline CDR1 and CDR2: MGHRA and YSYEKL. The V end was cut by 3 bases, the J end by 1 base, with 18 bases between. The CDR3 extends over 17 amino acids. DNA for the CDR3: TGCGCCAGCAGCCAGAGTCCGTTCGCCCGCTCGAACACTGAAGCTTTCTTT. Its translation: CASSQSPFARSNTEAFF.

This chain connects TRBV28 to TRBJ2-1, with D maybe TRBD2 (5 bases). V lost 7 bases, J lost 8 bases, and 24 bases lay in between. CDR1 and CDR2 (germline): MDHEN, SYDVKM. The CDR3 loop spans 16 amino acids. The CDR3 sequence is CASTTAGYRLSDEQFF. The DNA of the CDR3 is TGTGCCAGCACGACGGCGGGCTACAGATTAAGCGATGAGCAGTTCTTC.

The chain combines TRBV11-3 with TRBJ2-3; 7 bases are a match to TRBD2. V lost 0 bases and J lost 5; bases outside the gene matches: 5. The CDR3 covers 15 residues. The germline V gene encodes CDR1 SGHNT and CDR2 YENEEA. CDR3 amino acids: CASSLDRGEGDTQYF. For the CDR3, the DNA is TGTGCCAGCAGCTTAGATCGCGGGGAGGGAGATACGCAGTATTTT.

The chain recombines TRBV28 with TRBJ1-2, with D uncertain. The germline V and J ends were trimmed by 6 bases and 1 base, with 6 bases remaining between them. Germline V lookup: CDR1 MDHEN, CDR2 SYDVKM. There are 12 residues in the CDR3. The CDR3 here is CASSTVNYGYTF. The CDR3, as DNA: TGTGCCAGCAGCACAGTTAACTATGGCTACACCTTC.

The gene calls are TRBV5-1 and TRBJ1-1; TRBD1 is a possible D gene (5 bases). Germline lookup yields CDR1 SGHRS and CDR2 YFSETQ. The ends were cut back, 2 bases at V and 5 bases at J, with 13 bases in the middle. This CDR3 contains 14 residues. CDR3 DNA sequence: TGCGCCAGCAGCTTAGGAGCCGGGGGGACTGAAGCTTTCTTT. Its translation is CASSLGAGGTEAFF.

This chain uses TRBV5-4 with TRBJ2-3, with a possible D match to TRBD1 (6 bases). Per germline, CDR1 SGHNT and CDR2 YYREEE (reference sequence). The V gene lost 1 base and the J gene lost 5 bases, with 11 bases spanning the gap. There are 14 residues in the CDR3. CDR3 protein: CASSLMGAGDTQYF. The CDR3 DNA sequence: TGTGCCAGCAGCTTGATGGGGGCGGGAGATACGCAGTATTTT.

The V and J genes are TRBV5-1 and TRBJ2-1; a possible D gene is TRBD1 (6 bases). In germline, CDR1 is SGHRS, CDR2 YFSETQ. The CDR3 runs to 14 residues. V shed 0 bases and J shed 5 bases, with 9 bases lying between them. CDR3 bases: TGCGCCAGCAGCTTGGGACAGGCTGACAATGAGCAGTTCTTC. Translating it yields CASSLGQADNEQFF.

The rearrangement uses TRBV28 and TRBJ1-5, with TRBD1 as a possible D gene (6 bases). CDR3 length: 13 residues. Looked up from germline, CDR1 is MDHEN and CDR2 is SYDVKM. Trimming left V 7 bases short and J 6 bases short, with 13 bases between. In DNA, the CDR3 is TGTGCCAGCAAGAAGGGGGTTGCTCAGCCCCAGCATTTT. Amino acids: CASKKGVAQPQHF.

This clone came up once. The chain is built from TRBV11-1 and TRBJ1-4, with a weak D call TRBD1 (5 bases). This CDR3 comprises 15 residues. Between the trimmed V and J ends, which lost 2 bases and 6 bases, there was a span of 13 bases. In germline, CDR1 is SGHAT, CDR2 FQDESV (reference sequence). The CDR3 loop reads CASSLWGQKDEKLFF. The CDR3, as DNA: TGTGCCAGCAGCTTATGGGGCCAGAAAGATGAAAAACTGTTTTTT.

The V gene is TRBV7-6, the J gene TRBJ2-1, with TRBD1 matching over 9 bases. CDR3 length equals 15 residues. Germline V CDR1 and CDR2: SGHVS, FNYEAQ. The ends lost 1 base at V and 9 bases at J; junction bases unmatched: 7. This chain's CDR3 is CASSLDRGQMVEQFF. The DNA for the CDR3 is TGTGCCAGCAGCTTAGACAGGGGGCAGATGGTTGAGCAGTTCTTC.

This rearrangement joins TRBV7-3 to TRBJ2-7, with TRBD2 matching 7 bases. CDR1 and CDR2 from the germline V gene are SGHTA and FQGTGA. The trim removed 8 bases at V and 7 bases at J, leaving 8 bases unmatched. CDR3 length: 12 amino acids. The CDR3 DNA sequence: TGTGCCAGCTCAGAACTAGCGAGGGAGCAGTACTTC. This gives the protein CASSELAREQYF.

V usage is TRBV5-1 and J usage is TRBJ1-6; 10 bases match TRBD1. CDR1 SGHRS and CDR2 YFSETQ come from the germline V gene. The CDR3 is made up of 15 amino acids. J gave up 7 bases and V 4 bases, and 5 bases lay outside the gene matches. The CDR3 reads CASSRLTGGNSPLHF. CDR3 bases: TGCGCCAGCAGCCGTTTGACAGGGGGCAATTCACCCCTCCACTTT. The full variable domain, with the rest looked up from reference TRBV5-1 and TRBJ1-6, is KAGVTQTPRYLIKTRGQQVTLSCSPISGHRSVSWYQQTPGQGLQFLFEYFSETQRNKGNFPGRFSGRQFSNSRSEMNVSTLELGDSALYLCASSRLTGGNSPLHFGNGTRLTVT.

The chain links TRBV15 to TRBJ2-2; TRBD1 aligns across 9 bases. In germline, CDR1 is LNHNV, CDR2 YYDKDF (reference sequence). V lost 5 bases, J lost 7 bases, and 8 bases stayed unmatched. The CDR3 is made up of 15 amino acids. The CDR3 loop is CATSSNRGRDGELFF. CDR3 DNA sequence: TGTGCCACCAGCTCAAACAGGGGGCGAGACGGGGAGCTGTTTTTT.

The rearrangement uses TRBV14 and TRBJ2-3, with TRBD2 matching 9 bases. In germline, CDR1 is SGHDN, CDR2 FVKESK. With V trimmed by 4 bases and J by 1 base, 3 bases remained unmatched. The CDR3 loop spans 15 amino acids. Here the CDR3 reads CASSLTSGRTDTQYF. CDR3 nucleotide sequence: TGTGCCAGCAGCCTCACTAGCGGGCGCACAGATACGCAGTATTTT.